This T cell receptor (beta chain) is from a study of shared clonotypes between healthy human individuals. Profiled with immunoSEQ multiplex PCR; TCRdb holds only in-frame clones, not every one. The repertoire holds around 2.3 million clones, 90% to 96% seen once, with about 0.13% in the top ten. Germline V gene lookup returns CDR1 MNHNY and CDR2 SVGAGI (reference sequence). V was pared by 4 bases and J by 3 bases, with 16 bases between. The CDR3 length is 16 residues. The sample was naive CD4+ T cells sorted from blood. Subset described: CD45RA+ positively selected. The genes are TRBV6-6 and TRBJ2-4; D could derive from TRBD1 or TRBD2 (5 bases each). The TCR sequence derives from a man younger than 35 in good health. The CDR3 here is CASSSTRGEGKNIQYF. In nucleotides, the CDR3 is TGTGCCAGCAGTTCCACCCGAGGGGAAGGCAAAAACATTCAGTACTTC.